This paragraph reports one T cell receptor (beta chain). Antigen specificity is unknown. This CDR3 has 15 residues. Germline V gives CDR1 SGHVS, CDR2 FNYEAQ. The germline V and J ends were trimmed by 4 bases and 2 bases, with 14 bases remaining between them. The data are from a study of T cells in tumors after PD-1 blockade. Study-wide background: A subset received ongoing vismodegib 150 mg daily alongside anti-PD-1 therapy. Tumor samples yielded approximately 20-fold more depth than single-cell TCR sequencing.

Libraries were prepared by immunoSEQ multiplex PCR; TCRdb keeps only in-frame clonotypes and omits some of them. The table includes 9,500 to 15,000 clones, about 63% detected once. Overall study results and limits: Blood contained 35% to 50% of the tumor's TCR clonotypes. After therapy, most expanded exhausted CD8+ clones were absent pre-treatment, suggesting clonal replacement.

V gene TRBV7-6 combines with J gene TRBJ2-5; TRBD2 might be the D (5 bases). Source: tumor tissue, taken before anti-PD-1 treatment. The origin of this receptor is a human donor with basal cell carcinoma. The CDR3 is CASSSIFGVQETQYF. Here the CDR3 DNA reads TGTGCCAGCAGCTCAATTTTCGGGGTACAAGAGACCCAGTACTTC.